This TCR beta chain was found in a study of T cell repertoires in cytomegalovirus infection. Whole-study results and caveats: CMV-specific TCR beta clonotypes restricted by HLA-C dominated the ex vivo response.

This clonotype was found a few times. The antigen is undetermined. A much larger clone sits a single nucleotide away, making a read error possible. TCRdb independently ran MiXCR on the reads; one entry per CDR3 protein. In the table there are hundreds of thousands of distinct CDR3 sequences, about a third of which are singletons. CDR3 length equals 14 residues. The V gene lost 1 base and the J gene lost 3 bases, with 6 bases spanning the gap. The V gene's germline CDR1 is SGHVS and CDR2 FNYEAQ. Sequenced: PBMCs. This chain uses TRBV7-6 with TRBJ2-2; no definite D call. This receptor was taken from a human donor in good health (CMV status not recorded). Some clones in this sample may be carry-over from other donors' samples. The CDR3 loop is CASSLGADTGELFF. CDR3 nucleotides: TGTGCCAGCAGCTTAGGGGCGGACACCGGGGAGCTGTTTTTT.